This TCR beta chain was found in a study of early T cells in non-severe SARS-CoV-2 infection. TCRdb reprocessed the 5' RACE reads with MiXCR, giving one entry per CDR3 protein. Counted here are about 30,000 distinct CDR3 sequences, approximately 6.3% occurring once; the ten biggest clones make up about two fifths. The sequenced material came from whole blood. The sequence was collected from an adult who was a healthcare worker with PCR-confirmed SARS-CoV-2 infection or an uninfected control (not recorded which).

Here the CDR3 DNA reads TGTGCCAGCAGTTACCAGGGGGCTGGCGGGGAGCTGTTTTTT. Its translation: CASSYQGAGGELFF. The chain links TRBV27 to TRBJ2-2, with 8 bases that match TRBD1. The CDR3 sequence is 14 residues long. Germline CDR1 reads MNHEY; CDR2 reads SMNVEV (reference sequence). V lost 4 bases and J lost 7; bases outside the gene matches: 5.